This TCR beta chain stems from a study of shared clonotypes between healthy human individuals (dated by TCRdb to the early 2020s). Looking at the study overall: A couple of women and three men aged 18 to 49 years were included in the cohort. To increase sequencing depth and limit assay-specific biases, TCR repertoire library preparation and sequencing were carried out by different laboratories using diverse techniques. Blood TCR repertoires of five healthy adults were deeply sequenced to estimate repertoire size and the extent of clonotype sharing between individuals. Per donor, leukapheresis produced somewhere between about 0.85 and 10 billion PBMCs. The investigation overall reported the following: Based on pairwise subsampling, the degree of clonotype sharing among donors was expected to be affected by sequencing depth. Sampling was restricted to blood, and TCR repertoires in tissues likely differ from the TCR repertoires found in blood. Because the study included only a small number of donors, the genetic and exposure-history diversity represented was limited.

Using the deep immunoSEQ assay, TCR CDR3 regions were amplified from genomic DNA by multiplex PCR. Extracted genomic DNA from each cell subset was distributed evenly across all wells of several immunoSEQ 96-well plates, and each plate was treated as a replicate. For unsorted PBMC, each replicate PCR was loaded with 300 ng genomic DNA, equivalent to about 30,000 T cell genomes. Ten immunoSEQ deep assay plates were used to sequence unsorted PBMC genomic DNA. Purified libraries were quantified with a Qubit 3.0 fluorometer, sized on a Bioanalyzer 2100, and re-quantified with the KAPA Library Quantification kit. Every immunoSEQ 96-well plate was sequenced on a separate single-read 150-cycle Illumina NextSeq 550 flow cell. As for the original processing: Because only junctional sequences without quality scores were contained in the immunoSEQ output, filtering matching that applied to full-length reads could not be performed. To assign V/J genes and CDR3, sequences were annotated against IMGT germline references using PyIR, a Python wrapper for IgBLAST v1.9. Reads were filtered out if the reads had weak V/J assignments (E-value above 1e-6), no CDR3, stop codons, out-of-frame junctions, or ambiguous translated residues. V3J clonotypes were defined by identical inferred V gene, J gene, and CDR3 amino acid sequence. To compute the percentage overlap between repertoires, the number of shared unique clonotypes was divided by the size of the smaller repertoire. Richness of each repertoire was evaluated using RTK rarefaction, the Chao1 estimator, and Recon v2.1 estimates of unobserved clonotypes. TCRdb carries this immuneACCESS record with in-frame sequences only. Its versions omit some clonotypes, under half of them owing to an unresolved V gene in the studies checked, with the rest unexplained. The V and J calls and the clone size are those of that table, but D and trimming were determined from the DNA. This sample lists about 460,000 clones; more than 70% were detected once. Approximately 12% of the sample is taken by the ten largest.

About this clone: No cognate antigen has been identified for it. No clone much larger than this one lies a single base away; base qualities are absent.

The donors were healthy, HIV-negative adults with no recently reported acute infections or vaccinations. Only Caucasian adults living in Nashville, Tennessee, USA were represented among the donors. For unsorted samples, tens of millions of PBMCs were counted, and genomic DNA was extracted using the QIAamp DNA Blood Mini kit. After blood collection by leukapheresis, PBMCs were isolated using Ficoll-Histopaque density gradient centrifugation and then cryopreserved in the vapor phase of liquid nitrogen. The CDR3 sequence holds 13 residues, the cysteine and phenylalanine included. Only the CDR3 portion is preserved as DNA: 39 bases, with reading frame beginning at the first base. Based on the germline V gene, the CDR1 and CDR2 sequences are ENHRY and SYGVKD. Deletion took 2 bases off V and 5 bases off J, with a span of 7 bases between the germline ends.

This clonotype was obtained from a woman aged 40-49 years in good health. Some clones in this sample may be carry-over from other donors' samples. Recombination joined TRBV10-3 with TRBJ1-5; there is no confident call for the D gene. The sequencing input was PBMCs. The bases read TGTGCCATCAGTGAGGGAGAATATCAGCCCCAGCATTTT. This gives the protein CAISEGEYQPQHF.